This is a list of T cell receptor beta chains from one sample in a study of T cell responses to AZD1222 COVID-19 vaccine. Here immunoSEQ multiplex PCR was the method, and the copy in TCRdb shows in-frame clones only, minus some. The data show 150,000 to 170,000 clones, about 87% seen once. Sequenced here: peripheral blood, sampled on day 0 of AZD1222 vaccination. These receptors originate from an adult in good health. Both conserved end residues are part of each CDR3. Fields, in order: D gene, J gene, V gene, clone size, CDR3 protein, CDR3 DNA. D genes are given only for firm matches. Size values are once, few and many counts, or a class for expanded clones, and some rows have none.

>TRBD1|TRBJ1-2|TRBV3-1/TRBV3-2|-
CASSPGQLYGYTF
TGTGCCAGCAGCCCGGGACAGCTCTATGGCTACACCTTC
>-|TRBJ2-7|TRBV19|-
CASSITGGGIGEQYF
TGTGCCAGTAGTATCACCGGGGGCGGTATAGGTGAGCAGTACTTC
>-|TRBJ1-6|TRBV6-5|-
CASSYSQSNSPLHF
TGTGCCAGCAGTTACTCCCAGTCAAATTCACCCCTCCACTTT
>-|TRBJ2-2|TRBV4-1|-
CASSQDRPLAGELFF
TGCGCCAGCAGCCAAGATCGTCCGTTGGCCGGGGAGCTGTTTTTT
>-|TRBJ2-7|TRBV2|-
CASSTRYKSYEQYF
TGTGCCAGCAGTACTAGGTACAAGTCCTACGAGCAGTACTTC
>-|TRBJ2-1|TRBV9|-
CASSGSLSYNEQFF
TGTGCCAGCAGCGGGAGTTTGTCCTACAATGAGCAGTTCTTC
>-|TRBJ1-1|TRBV13|-
CASSSWGRVNTEAFF
TGTGCCAGCAGCTCATGGGGAAGGGTGAACACTGAAGCTTTCTTT
>-|TRBJ2-7|TRBV6-6|few
CASSLTSYYEQYF
TGTGCCAGCAGCCTAACCTCTTACTACGAGCAGTACTTC
>-|TRBJ1-2|TRBV4-1|-
CASSQDPARNYYGYTF
TGCGCCAGCAGCCAAGATCCTGCCAGAAATTACTATGGCTACACCTTC
>TRBD2|TRBJ2-1|TRBV7-7|-
CASSSGTSAYNEQFF
TGTGCCAGCAGCTCCGGGACTAGCGCATACAATGAGCAGTTCTTC
>-|TRBJ2-5|TRBV20-1|once
CSAFTETQYF
TGCAGTGCCTTCACGGAGACCCAGTACTTC
>-|TRBJ1-2|TRBV27|-
CASSFRQGSGYTF
TGTGCCAGCAGTTTCCGGCAGGGAAGCGGCTACACCTTC
>TRBD1|TRBJ1-3|TRBV5-1|-
CASSPPGQGSGNTIYF
TGCGCCAGCAGTCCCCCGGGACAGGGCTCTGGAAACACCATATATTTT
>TRBD1|TRBJ2-1|TRBV2|-
CASSSGTGYFQQFF
TGTGCCAGCAGCTCCGGGACAGGGTATTTCCAGCAGTTCTTC
>-|TRBJ1-2|TRBV10-2|-
CASSTSNLSNDTYGYTF
TGCGCCAGCTCGACTTCAAACTTATCCAACGACACCTATGGCTACACCTTC
>TRBD1|TRBJ1-2|TRBV10-3|few
CAISESDRGYGYTF
TGTGCCATCAGTGAGTCTGACAGGGGCTATGGCTACACCTTC
>TRBD1|TRBJ1-2|TRBV3-1/TRBV3-2|-
CASSSSDRGRRNYGYTF
TGTGCCAGCAGCAGCTCGGACAGGGGGCGTCGGAACTATGGCTACACCTTC
>-|TRBJ1-2|TRBV6-5|once
CASSYSGRVGGGYTF
TGTGCCAGCAGTTACTCCGGCCGGGTGGGCGGTGGCTACACCTTC
>-|TRBJ1-1|TRBV5-1|-
CASSMDPGNTEAFF
TGCGCCAGCAGCATGGACCCTGGGAACACTGAAGCTTTCTTT
>-|TRBJ2-7|TRBV3-1/TRBV3-2|once
CASSQAYEQYF
TGTGCCAGCAGCCAAGCGTACGAGCAGTACTTC
>TRBD1|TRBJ2-7|TRBV7-2|-
CASSGRDRPYEQYF
TGTGCCAGCAGCGGCAGGGACAGACCTTACGAGCAGTACTTC
>-|TRBJ2-3|TRBV5-5|once
CASSLQASTDTQYF
TGTGCCAGCAGCTTGCAGGCCAGCACAGATACGCAGTATTTT
>TRBD2|TRBJ2-7|TRBV10-3|-
CAISESGTGGSYEQYF
TGTGCCATCAGTGAGTCCGGAACGGGGGGCTCCTACGAGCAGTACTTC
>-|TRBJ1-3|TRBV7-9|-
CASSTDSFSGNTIYF
TGTGCCAGCAGCACGGACAGCTTCTCTGGAAACACCATATATTTT
>-|TRBJ2-7|TRBV25-1|-
CASSHRYEQYF
TGTGCCAGCAGTCACCGGTACGAGCAGTACTTC
>TRBD2|TRBJ2-7|TRBV27|-
CASSAWTSGGDEQYF
TGTGCCAGCAGTGCCTGGACTAGCGGGGGGGACGAGCAGTACTTC
>-|TRBJ1-3|TRBV5-1|-
CASSGAEGNTIYF
TGCGCCAGCAGCGGTGCAGAGGGAAACACCATATATTTT
>TRBD2|TRBJ2-1|TRBV7-8|-
CASSLLLSGGAFNEQFF
TGTGCCAGCAGCTTATTACTGAGCGGGGGGGCGTTCAATGAGCAGTTCTTC
>-|TRBJ2-7|TRBV2|-
CASRASSYEQYF
TGTGCCAGCAGGGCAAGCTCCTACGAGCAGTACTTC
>TRBD1|TRBJ2-7|TRBV5-4|-
CASSLEQGAGEQYF
TGTGCCAGCAGCTTGGAGCAGGGGGCGGGCGAGCAGTACTTC
>TRBD1|TRBJ1-5|TRBV2|-
CASSAGQGVSNQPQHF
TGTGCCAGCAGTGCCGGACAGGGGGTTAGCAATCAGCCCCAGCATTTT
>-|TRBJ2-3|TRBV4-3|-
CASSQDLVGVDTQYF
TGCGCCAGCAGCCAAGATCTAGTGGGGGTAGATACGCAGTATTTT
>-|TRBJ1-2|TRBV18|-
CASSPSTGYGYTF
TGTGCCAGCTCACCGTCCACAGGGTATGGCTACACCTTC
>TRBD1|TRBJ1-1|TRBV5-6|-
CASSRQGPVLDTEAFF
TGTGCCAGCAGTCGACAGGGGCCGGTTTTGGACACTGAAGCTTTCTTT
>-|TRBJ1-4|TRBV5-5|-
CASSLAPSNEKLFF
TGTGCCAGCAGCTTGGCGCCAAGTAATGAAAAACTGTTTTTT
>-|TRBJ1-4|TRBV15|-
CATSSDTGGEKLFF
TGTGCCACCAGTTCCGACACGGGCGGTGAAAAACTGTTTTTT
>-|TRBJ2-2|TRBV3-1/TRBV3-2|-
CASSQVTGNRELFF
TGTGCCAGCAGCCAAGTTACAGGGAATCGGGAGCTGTTTTTT
>-|TRBJ1-4|TRBV19|once
CASSYGLNEKLFF
TGTGCCAGTAGTTACGGACTGAATGAAAAACTGTTTTTT
>-|TRBJ2-1|TRBV4-2|-
CASSQDRSANEQFF
TGTGCCAGCAGCCAAGATAGGAGCGCCAATGAGCAGTTCTTC
>-|TRBJ1-2|TRBV9|-
CASSVDGAVRYGYTF
TGTGCCAGCAGCGTAGACGGAGCGGTTCGGTATGGCTACACCTTC
>-|TRBJ2-3|TRBV4-3|-
CASSQGTRDTQYF
TGCGCCAGCAGCCAGGGGACAAGGGATACGCAGTATTTT
>-|TRBJ1-4|TRBV5-4|-
CASSFGRGANEKLFF
TGTGCCAGCAGCTTCGGCCGGGGGGCAAATGAAAAACTGTTTTTT